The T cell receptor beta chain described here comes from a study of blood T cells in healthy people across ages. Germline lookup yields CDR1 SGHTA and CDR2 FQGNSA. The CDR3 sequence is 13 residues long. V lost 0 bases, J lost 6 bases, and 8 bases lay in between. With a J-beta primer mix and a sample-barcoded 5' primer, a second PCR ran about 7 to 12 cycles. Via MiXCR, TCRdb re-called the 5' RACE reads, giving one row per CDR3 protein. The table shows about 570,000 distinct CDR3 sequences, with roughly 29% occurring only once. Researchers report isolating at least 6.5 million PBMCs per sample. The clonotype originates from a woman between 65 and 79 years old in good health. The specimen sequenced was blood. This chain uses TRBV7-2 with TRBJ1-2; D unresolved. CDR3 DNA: TGTGCCAGCAGCTTAGCCGTAGAGGATGGCTACACCTTC. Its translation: CASSLAVEDGYTF.